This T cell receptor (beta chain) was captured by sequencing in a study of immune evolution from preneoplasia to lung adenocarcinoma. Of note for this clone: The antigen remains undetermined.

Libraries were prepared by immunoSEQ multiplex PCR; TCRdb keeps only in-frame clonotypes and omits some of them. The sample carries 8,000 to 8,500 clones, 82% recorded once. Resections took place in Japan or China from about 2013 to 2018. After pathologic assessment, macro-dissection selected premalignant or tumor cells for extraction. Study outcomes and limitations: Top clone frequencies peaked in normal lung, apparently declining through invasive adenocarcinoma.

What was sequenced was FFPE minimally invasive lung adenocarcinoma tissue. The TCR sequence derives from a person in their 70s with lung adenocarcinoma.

CDR3 in DNA: TGCGCCAGCAGCCCGGGACAGGGACCGGCGGAGACCCAGTACTTC. As protein: CASSPGQGPAETQYF. The chain couples TRBV5-1 to TRBJ2-5, with 9 positions matching TRBD1. Germline CDR1 is SGHRS and CDR2 is YFSETQ. The CDR3 spans 15 residues. With V trimmed by 4 bases and J by 5 bases, 9 bases remained unmatched.